This T cell receptor (beta chain) was recovered during a study of CD8 T cells in ankylosing spondylitis. TCRdb reanalysed the 5' RACE reads using MiXCR and keeps one entry per CDR3 protein. This sample has some 290,000 distinct CDR3 sequences; 20% occur once, and the top ten carry roughly 7.3%. The CDR3 loop spans 12 amino acids. V lost 4 bases, J lost 4 bases, and 10 bases lay in between. In germline, CDR1 is DFQATT, CDR2 SNEGSKA (reference sequence). Points from the study as a whole: One TCR beta motif, made up of under ten highly homologous variants, appeared characteristic of ankylosing spondylitis blood.

A few counts support this clonotype. No antigen is known for it. This clonotype was sampled from a male donor with ankylosing spondylitis or in good health (not recorded which). This chain links TRBV20-1 with TRBJ1-1, with TRBD1 as a possible D gene (5 bases). Sequenced material: blood, either unsorted or a sorted T cell fraction (not recorded which). CDR3 sequence (DNA): TGCAGTGCTACGCGGGGGGGCACTGAAGCTTTCTTT. It specifies CSATRGGTEAFF.